This is a list of T cell receptor beta chains from one sample in a study of blood T cell repertoires in COVID-19. Produced via immunoSEQ multiplex PCR; TCRdb's table is partial and in-frame only. The sample gives under 250,000 clones, approximately 88% of which show up once; roughly 6.3% is in the top ten. Material for sequencing was peripheral blood. The receptors come from a woman in her 30s with COVID-19, enrolled during active disease. Each CDR3 is given with its conserved first and last residue. The order of the fields is D gene, clone size, J gene, V gene, CDR3 protein, CDR3 DNA. A D gene is named only where the DNA matches it firmly. Only some rows state a clone size, as once, few, many or a class for expanded clones.

>TRBD2|NA|TRBJ2-3|TRBV11-2
CASSPWGGGTDTQYF
TGTGCCAGCAGCCCTTGGGGAGGGGGCACAGATACGCAGTATTTT
>TRBD1|NA|TRBJ1-2|TRBV29-1
CSVGGETRGLGYGYTF
TGCAGCGTTGGCGGGGAGACCAGGGGGCTTGGGTATGGCTACACCTTC
>NA|NA|TRBJ2-1|TRBV27
CASSFLSYGGSSSYNEQFF
TGTGCCAGCAGTTTTTTGTCATACGGGGGATCTAGCTCCTACAATGAGCAGTTCTTC
>NA|NA|TRBJ2-1|TRBV5-4
CASSLDQRYYNEQFF
TGTGCCAGCAGCTTGGACCAGAGGTATTACAATGAGCAGTTCTTC
>NA|NA|TRBJ2-3|TRBV12-5
CASGLDAGASTDTQYF
TGTGCTAGTGGTTTGGACGCGGGGGCGAGCACAGATACGCAGTATTTT
>NA|NA|TRBJ2-6|TRBV5-1
CASSLNPQSSGANVLTF
TGCGCCAGCAGCTTGAATCCACAGAGCTCTGGGGCCAACGTCCTGACTTTC
>NA|NA|TRBJ1-1|TRBV27
CASSLSRGGDTEAFF
TGTGCCAGCAGTTTATCAAGAGGGGGGGATACTGAAGCTTTCTTT
>TRBD2|NA|TRBJ2-5|TRBV7-6
CASSRARKPTSGKDQETQYF
TGTGCCAGCAGCCGAGCACGGAAGCCTACTAGCGGGAAAGACCAAGAGACCCAGTACTTC
>NA|NA|TRBJ1-2|TRBV6-6
CASSFQGPAYGYTF
TGTGCCAGCAGTTTCCAGGGGCCTGCCTATGGCTACACCTTC
>NA|NA|TRBJ1-6|TRBV10-2
CASSVNYNSPLHF
TGCGCCAGCAGTGTCAATTATAATTCACCCCTCCACTTT
>NA|NA|TRBJ1-2|TRBV5-6
CASSLKGVNYGYTF
TGTGCCAGCAGCTTGAAGGGGGTTAACTATGGCTACACCTTC
>TRBD1|NA|TRBJ1-2|TRBV5-4
CASSSPRQGVGNYGYTF
TGTGCCAGCAGCTCCCCCCGACAGGGGGTGGGTAACTATGGCTACACCTTC
>TRBD1|NA|TRBJ2-7|TRBV18
CASSPGTGLYEQYF
TGTGCCAGCTCACCCGGGACAGGCCTCTACGAGCAGTACTTC
>TRBD2|NA|TRBJ2-3|TRBV7-2
CASTLGEGGGATDTQYF
TGTGCCAGCACTCTGGGAGAGGGCGGGGGGGCCACAGATACGCAGTATTTT
>TRBD2|once|TRBJ2-5|TRBV28
CASNKRGGHETQYF
TGTGCCAGCAATAAGCGGGGGGGCCATGAGACCCAGTACTTC
>TRBD1|NA|TRBJ2-7|TRBV7-8
CASSSQGARHEQYF
TGTGCCAGCAGCTCGCAGGGGGCGCGCCACGAGCAGTACTTC
>TRBD1|NA|TRBJ1-2|TRBV4-1
CASSQDYRPGTGSYYGYTF
TGCGCCAGCAGCCAAGACTACCGCCCCGGGACAGGGAGCTACTATGGCTACACCTTC
>NA|NA|TRBJ1-5|TRBV7-2
CASSLRDQGDQPQHF
TGTGCCAGCAGCCTAAGGGATCAGGGTGATCAGCCCCAGCATTTT
>TRBD1|NA|TRBJ2-1|TRBV7-2
CASSPRVGGWSYNEQFF
TGTGCCAGCAGCCCTCGGGTAGGGGGCTGGTCCTACAATGAGCAGTTCTTC
>TRBD2|NA|TRBJ2-1|TRBV5-8
CASSPFRGGRGDEQFF
TGTGCCAGCAGCCCTTTTAGGGGCGGGAGGGGCGATGAGCAGTTCTTC
>TRBD1|NA|TRBJ1-5|TRBV5-1
CASSLGQGDHQPQHF
TGCGCCAGCAGCCTCGGACAGGGGGACCATCAGCCCCAGCATTTT
>NA|NA|TRBJ2-2|TRBV2
CASSEARGSGELFF
TGTGCCAGCAGTGAAGCGAGGGGGTCCGGGGAGCTGTTTTTT
>NA|once|TRBJ2-1|TRBV18
CASSPVQTGNEQFF
TGTGCCAGCTCACCGGTACAAACGGGGAATGAGCAGTTCTTC
>NA|NA|TRBJ1-2|TRBV12-3/TRBV12-4
CASSLQENYGYTF
TGTGCCAGCAGTTTACAAGAGAACTATGGCTACACCTTC
>NA|once|TRBJ2-1|TRBV11-3
CASSLDRYYNEQFF
TGTGCCAGCAGCTTAGACAGGTACTACAATGAGCAGTTCTTC
>NA|NA|TRBJ2-3|TRBV5-1
CASSPRGQGGGTDTQYF
TGCGCCAGCAGCCCCCGGGGGCAGGGGGGCGGCACAGATACGCAGTATTTT
>TRBD2|NA|TRBJ2-1|TRBV30
CAWSHLAGGLLSYNEQFF
TGTGCCTGGAGCCACCTAGCGGGAGGCCTCCTCTCCTACAATGAGCAGTTCTTC